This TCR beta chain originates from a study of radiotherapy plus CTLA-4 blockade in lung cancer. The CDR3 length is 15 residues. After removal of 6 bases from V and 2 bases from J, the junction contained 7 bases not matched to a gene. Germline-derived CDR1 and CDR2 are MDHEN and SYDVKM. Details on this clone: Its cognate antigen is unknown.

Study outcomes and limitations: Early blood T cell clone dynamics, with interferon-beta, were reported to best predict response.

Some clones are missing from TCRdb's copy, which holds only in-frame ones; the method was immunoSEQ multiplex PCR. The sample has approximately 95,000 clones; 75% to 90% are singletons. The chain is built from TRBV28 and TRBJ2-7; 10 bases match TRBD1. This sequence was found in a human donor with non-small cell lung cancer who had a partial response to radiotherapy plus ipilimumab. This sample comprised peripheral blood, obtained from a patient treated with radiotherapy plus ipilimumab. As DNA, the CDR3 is TGTGCCAGCAGCCCGCCCGGGACAGGGGCCTACGAGCAGTACTTC. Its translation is CASSPPGTGAYEQYF.